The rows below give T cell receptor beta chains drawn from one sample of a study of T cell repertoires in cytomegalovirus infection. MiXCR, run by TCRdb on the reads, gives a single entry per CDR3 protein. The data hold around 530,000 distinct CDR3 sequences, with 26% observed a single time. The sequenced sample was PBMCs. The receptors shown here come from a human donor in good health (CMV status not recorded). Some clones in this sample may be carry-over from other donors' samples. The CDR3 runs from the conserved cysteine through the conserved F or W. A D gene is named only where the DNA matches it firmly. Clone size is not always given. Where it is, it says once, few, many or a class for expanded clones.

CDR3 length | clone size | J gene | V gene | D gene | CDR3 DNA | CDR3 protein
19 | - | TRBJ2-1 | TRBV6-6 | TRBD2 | TGTGCCAGCATCCCATCGTCGGGCGGGAGAGGCTCGTCCTACAATGAGCAGTTCTTC | CASIPSSGGRGSSYNEQFF
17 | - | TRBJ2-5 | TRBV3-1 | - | TGTGCCAGCAGCCACCGATTGAGGGCGGGGATCGGAGAGACCCAGTACTTC | CASSHRLRAGIGETQYF
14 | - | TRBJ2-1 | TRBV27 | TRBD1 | TGTGCCAGCAGGAGACAGGGGGCAAAACATGAGCAGTTCTTC | CASRRQGAKHEQFF
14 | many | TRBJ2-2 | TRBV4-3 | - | TGCGCCAGCAGCCAAGATAGGGACGCCGGGGAGCTGTTTTTT | CASSQDRDAGELFF
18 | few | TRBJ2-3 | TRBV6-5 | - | TGTGCCAGCAGTTACAGGGCAATAAACCCCTACGATACAGATACGCAGTATTTT | CASSYRAINPYDTDTQYF
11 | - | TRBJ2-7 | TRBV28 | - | TGTGCCAGCAGTCCCCGAGGCGAGCAGTACTTC | CASSPRGEQYF
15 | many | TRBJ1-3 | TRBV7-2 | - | TGTGCCAGCAGCTTACTCCCAGACCCTGGAAACACCATATATTTT | CASSLLPDPGNTIYF
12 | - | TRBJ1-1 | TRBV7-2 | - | TGTGCCAGCAGCCACTTAGGGGGTGAAGCTTTCTTT | CASSHLGGEAFF
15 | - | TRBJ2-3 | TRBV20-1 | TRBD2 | TGCAGTGTCCGGCCAAATAGCGGGAGGGCGTATACGCAGTATTTT | CSVRPNSGRAYTQYF
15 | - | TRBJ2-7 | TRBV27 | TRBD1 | TGTGCCAGCAGAGGAAGGGACAGGGGGTTTTACGAGCAGTACTTC | CASRGRDRGFYEQYF
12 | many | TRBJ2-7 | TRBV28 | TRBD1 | TGTGCCAGCAGTTTCGGGACAGTCCAGCAGTACTTC | CASSFGTVQQYF
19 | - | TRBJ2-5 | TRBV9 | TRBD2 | TGTGCCAGCAGCGTAGCTACTAGGCTAGCGGGGACGGTACAAGAGACCCAGTACTTC | CASSVATRLAGTVQETQYF
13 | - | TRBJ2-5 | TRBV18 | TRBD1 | TGTGCCAGCCAAGACAGGGGATTAGAGACCCAGTACTTC | CASQDRGLETQYF
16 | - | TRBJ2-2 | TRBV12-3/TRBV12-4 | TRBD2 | TGTGCCAGCAGTATTAGCGGGAGGGCGGACACCGGGGAGCTGTTTTTT | CASSISGRADTGELFF
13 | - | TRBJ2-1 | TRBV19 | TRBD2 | TGTGCCTGGGTTAGCGGGACGGCCAATGAGCAGTTCTTC | CAWVSGTANEQFF
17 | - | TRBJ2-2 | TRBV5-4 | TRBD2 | TGTGCCAGCAGCTCCCTCCGACTAGCGGGACTGATCGGGGAGCTGTTTTTT | CASSSLRLAGLIGELFF
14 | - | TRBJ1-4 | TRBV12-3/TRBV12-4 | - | TGTGCCAGCAGGTTACTGAGCGTGAATGAAAAACTGTTTTTT | CASRLLSVNEKLFF
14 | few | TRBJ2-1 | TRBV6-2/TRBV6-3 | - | TGTGCCAGCAGTTCTTACGGGAGTTCTCATGAGCAGTTCTTC | CASSSYGSSHEQFF
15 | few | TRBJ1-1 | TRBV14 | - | TGTGCCAGCAGCCAACCCCGGAGCGAGGGGTTCGAAGCTTTCTTT | CASSQPRSEGFEAFF
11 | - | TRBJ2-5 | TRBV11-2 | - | TGTGCCAGCACAAAGTACGAGACCCAGTACTTC | CASTKYETQYF
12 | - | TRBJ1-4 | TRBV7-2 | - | TGTGCCAGCAGCCTCTACACCGAAAAACTGTTTTTT | CASSLYTEKLFF
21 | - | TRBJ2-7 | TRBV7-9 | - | TGTGCCAGCAGCTTATGGGGGACAAGGGGTAGCGGGCCCACCATTACCTACGAGCAGTACTTC | CASSLWGTRGSGPTITYEQYF
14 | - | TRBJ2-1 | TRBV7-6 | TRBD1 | TGTGCCAGCAGCCCGGGGACAGGGGGCCAGGAGCAGTTCTTC | CASSPGTGGQEQFF
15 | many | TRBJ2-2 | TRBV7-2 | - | TGTGCCACCTCCCTCTCCCCAGGACGCGTCGGGGAGCTGTTTTTT | CATSLSPGRVGELFF
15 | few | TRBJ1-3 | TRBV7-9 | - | TGTGCCAGCAGCTTACGGTCGGGCTCTGGAAACACCATATATTTT | CASSLRSGSGNTIYF
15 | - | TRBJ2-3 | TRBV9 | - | TGTGCCAGCAGCGGTATAGCGGAACGCACAGATACGCAGTATTTT | CASSGIAERTDTQYF
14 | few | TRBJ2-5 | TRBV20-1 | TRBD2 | TGCAGTGCTAGACTAGCGGGGACGGGAGAGACCCAGTACTTC | CSARLAGTGETQYF
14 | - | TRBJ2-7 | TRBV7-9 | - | TGTGCCAGCAGCTTAAACCGGGACCCCTACGAGCAGTACTTC | CASSLNRDPYEQYF
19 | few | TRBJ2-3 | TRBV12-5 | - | TGTGCTAGTGGTTTGCCAGTGGGGGGTTCTAGCGTTGACACAGATACGCAGTATTTT | CASGLPVGGSSVDTDTQYF
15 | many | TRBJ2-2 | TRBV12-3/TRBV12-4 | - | TGTGCCAGCAGCTCAGTTCCGTGGAACACCGGGGAGCTGTTTTTT | CASSSVPWNTGELFF
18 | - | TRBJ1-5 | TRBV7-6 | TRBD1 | TGTGCCAGCAGCCCGGACAGGGTTCTTCGAAGGAGCAATCAGCCCCAGCATTTT | CASSPDRVLRRSNQPQHF
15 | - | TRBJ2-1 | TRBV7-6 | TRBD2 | TGTGCCAGCAGCTTTGGGCGGGAGAGGTACAATGAGCAGTTCTTC | CASSFGRERYNEQFF
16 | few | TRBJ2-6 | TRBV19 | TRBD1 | TGTGCCAGCAAACAGGGGTCTAACTCTGGGGCCAACGTCCTGACTTTC | CASKQGSNSGANVLTF
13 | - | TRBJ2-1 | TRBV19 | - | - | CASTSVGDNEQFF
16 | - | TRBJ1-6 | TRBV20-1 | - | TGCAGTGCTAGAGTACTTGGGGGGAACGGTAATTCACCCCTCCACTTT | CSARVLGGNGNSPLHF
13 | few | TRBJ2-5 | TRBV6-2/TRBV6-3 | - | TGTGCCAGCAGTTTTGGCGAGCAAGAGACCCAGTACTTC | CASSFGEQETQYF
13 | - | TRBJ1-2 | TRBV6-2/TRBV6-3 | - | TGTGCCAGCAGTTACATGGGAGTAGATGGCTACACCTTC | CASSYMGVDGYTF
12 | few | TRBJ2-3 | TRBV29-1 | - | TGCAGCGCAACGGCGTACACAGATACGCAGTATTTT | CSATAYTDTQYF
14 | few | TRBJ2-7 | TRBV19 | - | TGTGCCAGTAGTATGAGCAGGGTGGGTTACGAGCAGTACTTC | CASSMSRVGYEQYF
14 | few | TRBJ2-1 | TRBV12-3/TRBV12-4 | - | TGTGCCAGCAGCCCCCCGGATCTTGAGGATGAGCAGTTCTTC | CASSPPDLEDEQFF
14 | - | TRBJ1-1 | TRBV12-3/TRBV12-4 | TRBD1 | TGTGCCAGCAGTTTAGCGGGAGGACAGGGCTTAGCTTTCTTT | CASSLAGGQGLAFF
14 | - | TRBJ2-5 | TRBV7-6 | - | TGTGCCAGCAGCTTGTGGTCAGGGAGTGAGACCCAGTACTTC | CASSLWSGSETQYF
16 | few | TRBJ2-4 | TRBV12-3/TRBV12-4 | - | TGTGCCAGCAGTTTAAAGGCAGGACTAGCCAAAAACATTCAGTACTTC | CASSLKAGLAKNIQYF
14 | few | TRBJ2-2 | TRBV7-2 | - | TGTGCCAGCAGCGGGGGGACGGCTGAACGGGAGCTGTTTTTT | CASSGGTAERELFF